This T cell receptor (beta chain) came from a study of molecular identifiers for immune sequencing clone quantification. TCRdb re-called the PCR reads through MiXCR, storing one row per CDR3 protein. The sample lists 85,000 to 120,000 distinct CDR3 sequences, around 37% occurring once. Germline CDR1 is LNHDA and CDR2 is SQIVND (reference sequence). V gave up 0 bases and J gave up 3 bases, with 14 bases separating them. This CDR3 has 16 amino acids. This clonotype has more than one count but fewer than ten. This TCR was sampled from a human donor in good health. Some libraries in this study had Jurkat cell RNA spiked in. The V and J genes are TRBV19 and TRBJ1-1; D is unclear. The sample consisted of naive CD8+ T cells from blood, with Jurkat cell RNA spiked in. The sample's subset: FACS-sorted CD8+CD4-CCR7+CD45RA+ naive T cells. In DNA, the CDR3 is TGTGCCAGTAGTATAGATCCAGGACCATTGCACACTGAAGCTTTCTTT. Translating gives CASSIDPGPLHTEAFF.